One and the same sample provided the 30 T cell receptor beta chains below, sequenced in a study of blood T cell repertoires in COVID-19. Using immunoSEQ multiplex PCR, the repertoire was profiled, and TCRdb retains in-frame clones only, with some absent. The data contain over 200,000 clones, roughly 87% of them singletons. What was sequenced was peripheral blood. These receptors came from a young woman who had recovered from COVID-19.

The chain uses TRBV7-9 and TRBJ1-2; 7 positions agree with TRBD1. CDR3 length: 12 amino acids. The germline V gene encodes CDR1 SEHNR and CDR2 FQNEAQ (reference sequence). The trim removed 6 bases at V and 7 bases at J, leaving 5 bases unmatched. The CDR3 spells CASSSNRGGYTF. In DNA, the CDR3 is TGTGCCAGCAGTTCAAACAGGGGTGGCTACACCTTC.

The chain employs TRBV19 and TRBJ2-7; 8 bases agree with TRBD2. The germline gives CDR1 LNHDA, CDR2 SQIVND (reference sequence). The CDR3 covers 15 residues. V gave up 4 bases and J gave up 4 bases; unmatched junction bases: 9. As DNA, the CDR3 is TGTGCCAGTAGTACACTACCGGGACTAGGGTACGAGCAGTACTTC. This gives the protein CASSTLPGLGYEQYF.

V is TRBV7-3 and J is TRBJ1-1; TRBD1 agrees at 10 bases. Per the germline V gene, CDR1 is SGHTA and CDR2 is FQGTGA. V shed 3 bases, J shed 5 bases, and the junction held 3 bases outside the gene matches. The CDR3 is made up of 14 amino acids. The CDR3 coding sequence is TGTGCCAGCAGCTTGCTGGGACAGGGGACTGAAGCTTTCTTT. Protein sequence: CASSLLGQGTEAFF.

This chain's CDR3 is CASSQEAGRGETQYF. The CDR3 DNA is TGCGCCAGCAGCCAAGAAGCGGGGAGAGGGGAGACCCAGTACTTC. V usage is TRBV4-3 and J usage is TRBJ2-5; 7 bases match TRBD2. The CDR3 totals 15 residues. CDR1 and CDR2 from the germline V gene are LGHNA and YSLEER. J was trimmed by 5 bases and V by 0 bases; bases with no gene match: 6.

This clone was recorded once. The rearrangement uses TRBV9 and TRBJ2-6, with D possibly being TRBD1 (6 bases). Looked up from germline, CDR1 is SGDLS and CDR2 is YYNGEE. Trimming stripped 7 bases from V and 2 bases from J, with 16 bases between. This CDR3 contains 16 residues. CDR3: CASSANTGTGANVLTF. Here the CDR3 DNA reads TGTGCCAGCTCGGCTAATACAGGGACTGGGGCCAACGTCCTGACTTTC.

V is TRBV6-2 or TRBV6-3 and J is TRBJ1-5; D is uncertain. The germline gives CDR1 MNHEY, CDR2 SVGEGT. Between the trimmed V and J ends, which lost 4 bases and 2 bases, there was a span of 12 bases. This CDR3 contains 15 residues. This CDR3 reads CASSSPGTGNQPQHF. The CDR3 DNA sequence: TGTGCCAGCAGTTCACCAGGAACAGGCAATCAGCCCCAGCATTTT.

The V call is TRBV5-6, the J call TRBJ2-2; TRBD2 matches at 10 bases. The junction had 5 bases not matched to a gene; V was cut back by 4 bases and J by 2 bases. The CDR3 has 16 amino acids. The V gene's germline CDR1 is SGHDT and CDR2 YYEEEE. The CDR3 DNA is TGTGCCAGCAGCCTTGGACTAGCGGAAAACACCGGGGAGCTGTTTTTT. Its protein product is CASSLGLAENTGELFF.

This clone was seen once. This chain connects TRBV24-1 to TRBJ2-1; 14 bases align to TRBD2. V gave up 4 bases and J gave up 0 bases; unmatched junction bases: 13. The germline gives CDR1 KGHDR, CDR2 SFDVKD. The CDR3 is made up of 21 amino acids. CDR3 DNA: TGTGCCACCAGTGACACACGACTAGCGGGAGGGCACCCCATCTCCTACAATGAGCAGTTCTTC. It specifies CATSDTRLAGGHPISYNEQFF.

The genes are TRBV5-1 and TRBJ2-2, with a tentative D call TRBD2 (5 bases). The CDR3 sequence is 16 residues long. V was pared by 0 bases and J by 0 bases, with 9 bases between. Germline V gene sequence: CDR1 SGHRS, CDR2 YFSETQ. The CDR3 DNA is TGCGCCAGCAGCTTGGAAGCGGATCCGAACACCGGGGAGCTGTTTTTT. Protein product: CASSLEADPNTGELFF.

This chain connects TRBV4-1 to TRBJ2-5; the D gene is possibly TRBD2 (5 bases). V dropped 1 base and J dropped 4 bases, with 10 bases sitting between them. This CDR3 comprises 14 residues. The germline V gene encodes CDR1 MGHRA and CDR2 YSYEKL. CDR3 in amino acids: CASSQVLAGETQYF. CDR3 coding DNA: TGCGCCAGCAGCCAAGTGCTAGCCGGAGAGACCCAGTACTTC.

This chain connects TRBV5-4 to TRBJ1-2, with D hard to call. Per the germline V gene, CDR1 is SGHNT and CDR2 is YYREEE (reference sequence). This CDR3 region has 15 residues. V dropped 1 base and J dropped 0 bases, with 10 bases sitting between them. CDR3 nucleotides: TGTGCCAGCAGCTTGTTGGCCGCAACTAACTATGGCTACACCTTC. Translation gives CASSLLAATNYGYTF.

This clone was picked up one time. The chain joins TRBV10-3 to TRBJ1-2, with D possibly matching TRBD1 (5 bases). V was shortened by 10 bases and J by 9 bases, with 21 bases between the two germline ends. In germline, CDR1 is ENHRY, CDR2 SYGVKD. There are 13 residues in the CDR3. The CDR3 coding sequence is TGTGCCACCTCCGTCGAGCCCGACAGTCGCTACACCTTC. This translates into CATSVEPDSRYTF.

J is TRBJ1-1 and V is TRBV5-1, with 8 bases that match TRBD1. Germline loops: CDR1 SGHRS, CDR2 YFSETQ. V shed 0 bases, J shed 0 bases, and the junction held 13 bases outside the gene matches. The CDR3 loop spans 19 amino acids. Written as DNA, the CDR3 is TGCGCCAGCAGCTTGGGTGGGACAGGATTGGTATCGGTGAACACTGAAGCTTTCTTT. It yields the protein CASSLGGTGLVSVNTEAFF.

CDR3 bases: TGTGCCAGCAGCTTAGTACAGGGGACTGAAGCTTTCTTT. Amino acids: CASSLVQGTEAFF. This sequence joins TRBV7-9 and TRBJ1-1; 7 bases line up with TRBD1. The CDR3 totals 13 residues. J was trimmed by 5 bases and V by 1 base; bases with no gene match: 1. The germline CDR1 and CDR2 sequences are SEHNR and FQNEAQ (reference sequence).

The chain couples TRBV27 to TRBJ2-5, with TRBD2 matching over 7 bases. Germline lookup yields CDR1 MNHEY and CDR2 SMNVEV (reference sequence). This CDR3 spans 17 amino acids. With V trimmed by 3 bases and J by 5 bases, 15 bases remained unmatched. CDR3 sequence (DNA): TGTGCCAGCAGTTTCGCGGGAGAAGGGGTTTTTTTGGAGACCCAGTACTTC. Residues: CASSFAGEGVFLETQYF.

This clone was seen a single time. This sequence joins TRBV5-1 and TRBJ2-7; 8 bases align to TRBD2. This CDR3 is built from 13 residues. Germline V gene sequence: CDR1 SGHRS, CDR2 YFSETQ. After removal of 2 bases from V and 5 bases from J, the junction contained 3 bases not matched to a gene. The CDR3 loop reads CASSFSGSNEQYF. The DNA for the CDR3 is TGCGCCAGCAGCTTCAGCGGGAGTAACGAGCAGTACTTC.

This chain connects TRBV10-3 to TRBJ2-1, with D possibly TRBD1 on 5 matching bases. The CDR3 loop spans 13 amino acids. V gave up 5 bases and J gave up 6 bases, with 11 bases separating them. CDR1 and CDR2 (germline): ENHRY, SYGVKD. CDR3 DNA sequence: TGTGCCATCAGTAGTGACAGAATCAATGAGCAGTTCTTC. The encoded protein is CAISSDRINEQFF.

The rearrangement uses TRBV6-5 and TRBJ2-7; 7 positions agree with TRBD1. The length of the CDR3 is 13 residues. Germline CDR1 reads MNHEY; CDR2 reads SVGAGI. With 4 bases clipped from V and 8 bases from J, the junction kept 8 bases outside the gene matches. The CDR3, as DNA: TGTGCCAGCAGTTCCGGGACAGCTCGGCAGCAGTACTTC. Translating it yields CASSSGTARQQYF.

This clone showed up just a few times. In nucleotides, the CDR3 is TGTGCCATCAGTGGCCCTCGACACTCCTACGAGCAGTACTTC. Protein sequence: CAISGPRHSYEQYF. This chain joins TRBV10-3 and TRBJ2-7; D ambiguous. Germline assignment: CDR1 ENHRY and CDR2 SYGVKD. The CDR3 is made up of 14 amino acids. Trimming removed 4 bases at V and 0 bases at J, with 10 bases between.

DNA of the CDR3: TGTGCCACCAGTGATCGCCGCTATAGCAATCAGCCCCAGCATTTT. It translates to CATSDRRYSNQPQHF. This chain uses TRBV24-1 with TRBJ1-5; D is ambiguous. The CDR3 is made up of 15 amino acids. Between the trimmed V and J ends, which lost 3 bases and 0 bases, there was a span of 8 bases. Germline assignment: CDR1 KGHDR and CDR2 SFDVKD.

The chain carries TRBV9 and TRBJ2-3; 9 nucleotides align to TRBD1. The CDR3 contains 20 residues. V trimming: 0 bases; J trimming: 1 base; junction bases outside the gene matches: 15. CDR1 is SGDLS and CDR2 is YYNGEE in the germline V gene. The CDR3 DNA follows: TGTGCCAGCAGCGTAGGCCCGGGACAGGGTTCGGAGTGGGGCACAGATACGCAGTATTTT. Amino acids: CASSVGPGQGSEWGTDTQYF.

The J gene is TRBJ2-1, the V gene TRBV19, with TRBD2 matching over 8 bases. This CDR3 has 16 amino acids. Per the germline V gene, CDR1 is LNHDA and CDR2 is SQIVND (reference sequence). Trimming cost V 5 bases and J 5 bases; bases outside gene matches: 11. In DNA, the CDR3 is TGTGCCAGTAGTGGAATAGCGGGACCCTACGACAATGAGCAGTTCTTC. Translating it yields CASSGIAGPYDNEQFF. Based on the CDR3 plus reference TRBV19 and TRBJ2-1, the full variable domain is DGGITQSPKYLFRKEGQNVTLSCEQNLNHDAMYWYRQDPGQGLRLIYYSQIVNDFQKGDIAEGYSVSREKKESFPLTVTSAQKNPTAFYLCASSGIAGPYDNEQFFGPGTRLTVL.

The gene calls are TRBV7-8 and TRBJ1-2; D unclear. CDR3 length equals 15 residues. V lost 1 base to trimming and J lost 2 bases, with 11 bases between them. CDR1 SGHVS and CDR2 FQNEAQ come from the germline V gene. This CDR3 reads CASSLVVSLNYGYTF. CDR3 DNA sequence: TGTGCCAGCAGCTTAGTTGTGTCACTCAACTATGGCTACACCTTC.

J is TRBJ2-7 and V is TRBV19; 11 bases fit TRBD1. The length of the CDR3 is 15 residues. Germline V CDR1 and CDR2: LNHDA, SQIVND (reference sequence). Trimming cost V 5 bases and J 5 bases; bases outside gene matches: 8. The CDR3 DNA sequence: TGTGCCAGTAGTCCCAAGGGACAGGGGGTGCACGAGCAGTACTTC. It specifies CASSPKGQGVHEQYF.

Comments on this clone: This sample includes further DNA sequences coding for the same CDR3. This chain joins TRBV18 and TRBJ1-2, with 9 bases lining up with TRBD1. Germline V gene data show CDR1 as KGHSH and CDR2 as LQKENI. This CDR3 is 13 amino acids long. Trimming removed 3 bases from V and 4 bases from J; junction bases left unmatched: 0. The CDR3 loop is CASSPDRGYGYTF. CDR3 coding DNA: TGTGCCAGCTCACCGGACAGGGGCTATGGCTACACCTTC.

V usage is TRBV20-1 and J usage is TRBJ1-4, with D uncertain. The CDR3 runs 12 residues. V lost 3 bases, J lost 7 bases, and 9 bases lay in between. Germline CDR1 DFQATT, CDR2 SNEGSKA (reference sequence). The DNA for the CDR3 is TGCAGTGCTAGTAGGAGAGGTGAAAAACTGTTTTTT. Encoded protein: CSASRRGEKLFF.

The chain links TRBV6-6 to TRBJ2-5, with 13 bases aligning to TRBD2. The CDR3 length is 17 residues. From germline, CDR1 is MNHNY and CDR2 SVGAGI (reference sequence). Trimming removed 5 bases from V and 3 bases from J; junction bases left unmatched: 9. This CDR3 is CASSPGLAGAGEETQYF. The CDR3 bases are TGTGCCAGCAGTCCTGGACTAGCGGGAGCGGGAGAAGAGACCCAGTACTTC.

This rearrangement joins TRBV7-2 to TRBJ2-7; TRBD2 is a possible D gene (5 bases). Germline CDR1 SGHTA, CDR2 FQGNSA. The CDR3 has 13 amino acids. The V gene lost 2 bases and the J gene lost 4 bases, with 9 bases spanning the gap. The CDR3 sequence is CASSLSWRYEQYF. CDR3 bases: TGTGCCAGCAGCTTAAGTTGGAGGTACGAGCAGTACTTC.

This chain connects TRBV6-5 to TRBJ2-7, with a tentative D call TRBD1 (5 bases). The CDR3 totals 13 residues. The V gene lost 6 bases and the J gene lost 1 base, with 10 bases spanning the gap. CDR1 is MNHEY and CDR2 is SVGAGI in the germline V gene. The CDR3 reads CASRTSGSYEQYF. The CDR3 DNA sequence: TGTGCCAGCAGGACCTCAGGGTCCTACGAGCAGTACTTC.

V usage is TRBV5-5 and J usage is TRBJ1-1; 7 nucleotides align to TRBD1. The J segment lost 1 base and the V segment lost 4 bases, leaving 16 bases of the junction unmatched. Germline V gene data show CDR1 as SGHKS and CDR2 as YYEKEE (reference sequence). The CDR3 is 18 amino acids. This chain's CDR3 is CASSLPPRDRGGNTEAFF. Written as DNA, the CDR3 is TGTGCCAGCAGCCTACCCCCCCGGGACAGAGGGGGGAACACTGAAGCTTTCTTT.